The clone carrying this T cell receptor beta chain was observed once. Antigen unknown. This sample is part of a study of breast tumors, draining lymph nodes, adjacent tissues. Study-wide results and limits: The lymph node origin of tumor T cells was framed as consistent with a hypothesis, not demonstrated. Tumor repertoires ranked between lymph nodes and nontumor tissue in diversity, with V and J gene preferences. Tumor and nontumor repertoires were significantly more similar in luminal-like than in basal-like breast cancer. Findings are consistent with lymph node origin and intratumoral expansion of most tumor T cells.

Using its own MiXCR run on the multiplex PCR reads, TCRdb lists one record per CDR3 protein. The sample holds 200,000 or so distinct CDR3 sequences, roughly 31% seen once. The V gene lost 5 bases and the J gene lost 2 bases, with 14 bases spanning the gap. The CDR3 is 14 amino acids. From germline, CDR1 is SGHDT and CDR2 YYEEEE. Breast cancer patients provided tissue from their axillary draining lymph nodes. The receptor's source is a female donor with breast cancer. Some clones in this sample may be carry-over from other donors' samples. The chain combines TRBV5-6 with TRBJ2-7; D is perhaps TRBD2 (6 bases). The sequencing input was axillary lymph node tissue. CDR3 amino acids: CASRARGGTYEQYF. The CDR3 coding sequence is TGTGCCAGCAGGGCGCGGGGCGGTACCTACGAGCAGTACTTC.